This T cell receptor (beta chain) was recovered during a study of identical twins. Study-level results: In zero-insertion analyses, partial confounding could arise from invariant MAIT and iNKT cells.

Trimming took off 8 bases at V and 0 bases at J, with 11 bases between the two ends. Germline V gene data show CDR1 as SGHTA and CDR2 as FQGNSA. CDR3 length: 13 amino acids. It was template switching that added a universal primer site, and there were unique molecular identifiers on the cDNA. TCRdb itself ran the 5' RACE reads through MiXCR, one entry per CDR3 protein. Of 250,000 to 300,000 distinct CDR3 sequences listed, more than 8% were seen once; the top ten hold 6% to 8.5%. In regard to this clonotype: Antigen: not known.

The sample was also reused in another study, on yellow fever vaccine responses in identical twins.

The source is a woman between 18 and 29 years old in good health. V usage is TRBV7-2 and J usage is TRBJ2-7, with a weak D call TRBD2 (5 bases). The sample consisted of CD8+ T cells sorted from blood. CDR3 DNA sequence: TGTGCCAGCGCCCGGGGAGACTCCTACGAGCAGTACTTC. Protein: CASARGDSYEQYF.